This T cell receptor beta chain was identified during a study of blood T cells in healthy people across ages. Ten or more counts support this clonotype. Antigen: not known. The second PCR ran about 6 to 12 cycles with a sample-barcoded 5' primer and J-beta primers. Per-sample output comprised a minimum of 2.5 million paired-end reads containing CDR3. TCRdb independently ran MiXCR on the 5' RACE reads; one entry per CDR3 protein. The repertoire includes roughly 680,000 distinct CDR3 sequences, about 51% of them detected once, and less than 15% sits in the top ten. V lost 5 bases, J lost 4 bases, and 13 bases lay in between. Per the germline V gene, CDR1 is SGHTA and CDR2 is FQGTGA. The CDR3 is made up of 14 amino acids. General study results and limits: Among long-lived donors, naive CD4+ cells were more numerous and diversity higher than in aged donors.

Sequencing was performed on blood. This TCR was recovered from a woman of 80 years or more in good health. The V call is TRBV7-3, the J call TRBJ2-3; D possibly corresponds to TRBD2 (5 bases). In nucleotides, the CDR3 is TGTGCCAGCAGCCCGGGGTTTGGGGCAGATACGCAGTATTTT. Protein sequence: CASSPGFGADTQYF.